The 23 T cell receptor beta chains in this list originate from one sample, sequenced in a study of blood T cell repertoires in COVID-19. Assay: immunoSEQ multiplex PCR; the TCRdb copy retains only in-frame clones and omits some. This table holds under 350,000 clones, 70% to 90% found once. Sequencing was performed on peripheral blood. The origin of the receptors is a woman aged 65 to 85 with acute or convalescent COVID-19.

This clone was observed once. The rearrangement uses TRBV3-1 (or the pseudogene TRBV3-2) and TRBJ1-1, with unresolved D. CDR1 is LGHDT, CDR2 YNNKEL, per germline (reference sequence). The V gene lost 0 bases and the J gene lost 1 base, with 12 bases spanning the gap. The CDR3 covers 16 residues. This CDR3 is CASSQDLANRNTEAFF. The CDR3 region has the DNA TGTGCCAGCAGCCAAGATCTGGCAAACAGGAACACTGAAGCTTTCTTT.

The V call is TRBV27, the J call TRBJ2-1; 11 positions agree with TRBD2. Per the germline V gene, CDR1 is MNHEY and CDR2 is SMNVEV (reference sequence). CDR3 length: 15 residues. The V and J ends lost 11 bases and 5 bases, in that order; junction bases with no gene match: 11. The CDR3 bases are TGTGCCTGCCATCGGACTAGCGGGTCTGACAATGAGCAGTTCTTC. Protein: CACHRTSGSDNEQFF.

The chain carries TRBV30 and TRBJ1-2; TRBD1 might be the D (6 bases). CDR1 is GTSNPN, CDR2 SVGIG, per germline (reference sequence). This CDR3 contains 12 residues. Trimming left V 0 bases short and J 8 bases short, with 10 bases between. The CDR3 region has the DNA TGTGCCTGGAGTGTGACAGGACGAGGCTACACCTTC. Its translation: CAWSVTGRGYTF.

The rearrangement uses TRBV27 and TRBJ1-1; D is unresolved. The CDR3 sequence is 15 residues long. V was pared by 0 bases and J by 0 bases, with 8 bases between. The V gene's germline CDR1 is MNHEY and CDR2 SMNVEV (reference sequence). The CDR3 region has the DNA TGTGCCAGCAGTTTATCCGGTACTTTGAACACTGAAGCTTTCTTT. Translation: CASSLSGTLNTEAFF.

This clone was observed a few times. The chain carries TRBV7-9 and TRBJ2-2; 7 bases are a match to TRBD1. The CDR3 is 16 amino acids. The trim removed 2 bases at V and 4 bases at J, leaving 7 bases unmatched. Germline V gene lookup returns CDR1 SEHNR and CDR2 FQNEAQ (reference sequence). As DNA, the CDR3 is TGTGCCAGCAGCTTATTCAGGGGGAGAAGCACCGGGGAGCTGTTTTTT. This translates into CASSLFRGRSTGELFF. The whole variable domain, filled in from reference TRBV7-9 and TRBJ2-2, reads DTGVSQNPRHKITKRGQNVTFRCDPISEHNRLYWYRQTLGQGPEFLTYFQNEAQLEKSRLLSDRFSAERPKGSFSTLEIQRTEQGDSAMYLCASSLFRGRSTGELFFGEGSRLTVL.

DNA for the CDR3: TGTGCCAGCAGCTTAAACCTAGCGGGGGGTCTTACCGGGGAGCTGTTTTTT. Protein sequence: CASSLNLAGGLTGELFF. The chain employs TRBV11-2 and TRBJ2-2, with 11 bases identical to TRBD2. V was pared by 2 bases and J by 5 bases, with 7 bases of the junction left unmatched. Germline CDR1 and CDR2: SGHAT and FQNNGV. The CDR3 sequence is 17 residues long.

The chain carries TRBV5-1 and TRBJ1-2, with D possibly being TRBD1 (5 bases). The CDR3 runs 14 residues. The germline V and J ends were trimmed by 0 bases and 3 bases, with 9 bases remaining between them. Germline V gives CDR1 SGHRS, CDR2 YFSETQ. The CDR3 region has the DNA TGCGCCAGCAGCTTGGTGGCCAGGGACTATGGCTACACCTTC. As protein: CASSLVARDYGYTF.

This chain uses TRBV4-1 with TRBJ1-2, with D possibly matching TRBD1 (5 bases). The CDR3 consists of 15 residues. CDR1 is MGHRA and CDR2 is YSYEKL in the germline V gene. V was trimmed by 1 base and J by 4 bases, leaving 13 bases between them. CDR3 DNA sequence: TGCGCCAGCAGCCAAGTTTCCAGGGAAGGCTATGGCTACACCTTC. This encodes CASSQVSREGYGYTF.

The J gene is TRBJ2-3, the V gene TRBV7-9, with 8 bases that match TRBD2. The CDR3 runs to 15 residues. CDR1 is SEHNR and CDR2 is FQNEAQ in the germline V gene (reference sequence). V dropped 3 bases and J dropped 1; count of bases not matched to a gene: 3. The CDR3 nucleotides read TGTGCCAGCAGCTTTATGACTAGCGGCACAGATACGCAGTATTTT. It translates to CASSFMTSGTDTQYF.

The rearrangement uses TRBV5-4 and TRBJ1-2; D gene ambiguous. Germline V gives CDR1 SGHNT, CDR2 YYREEE (reference sequence). Trimming pared 2 bases from V and 6 bases from J, leaving 11 bases between. The CDR3 spans 13 residues. The CDR3 loop is CASSLVGRNGYTF. The CDR3 nucleotides are TGTGCCAGCAGCTTAGTGGGCCGTAATGGCTACACCTTC.

To note about this clone: The same CDR3 is also encoded by other DNA sequences in this sample. The rearrangement uses TRBV5-1 and TRBJ2-5; no definite D call. Per the germline V gene, CDR1 is SGHRS and CDR2 is YFSETQ. Trimming took 3 bases from V and 5 from J, leaving 11 bases between them. The CDR3 contains 13 residues. CDR3 nucleotide sequence: TGCGCCAGCAGCTCGATATCCGGGGAGACCCAGTACTTC. It yields the protein CASSSISGETQYF.

The V call is TRBV6-5, the J call TRBJ1-3, with D unresolved. The CDR3 has 14 amino acids. The germline V gene has CDR1 MNHEY and CDR2 SVGAGI. V was shortened by 10 bases and J by 0 bases, with 13 bases between the two germline ends. CDR3 bases: TGTGCCACGATTTCTATTATCTCTGGAAACACCATATATTTT. This encodes CATISIISGNTIYF.

This clone was seen a handful of times. V gene TRBV9 combines with J gene TRBJ2-3, with D possibly being TRBD1 (6 bases). V lost 2 bases, J lost 5 bases, and 18 bases lay in between. The CDR3 loop spans 16 amino acids. Germline values: CDR1 SGDLS, CDR2 YYNGEE. This chain's CDR3 is CASSVAGASLLDTQYF. The DNA for the CDR3 is TGTGCCAGCAGCGTCGCAGGGGCCAGTCTATTAGATACGCAGTATTTT.

This clone turned up a few times. The same CDR3 is also encoded by other DNA sequences in this sample. This chain joins TRBV3-1 (or the pseudogene TRBV3-2) and TRBJ2-7; D perhaps matches TRBD2 (6 bases). This CDR3 has 12 residues. CDR1 LGHDT and CDR2 YNNKEL come from the germline V gene (reference sequence). With 4 bases removed from V and 4 bases from J, the gap between germline ends came to 8 bases. The CDR3: CASSPGRYEQYF. CDR3 in DNA: TGTGCCAGCAGCCCTGGGAGGTACGAGCAGTACTTC.

V gene TRBV9 combines with J gene TRBJ1-1, with D possibly being TRBD1 (5 bases). Germline V CDR1 and CDR2: SGDLS, YYNGEE. Between the trimmed V and J ends, which lost 0 bases and 5 bases, there was a span of 11 bases. The CDR3 consists of 14 residues. As DNA, the CDR3 is TGTGCCAGCAGCGTAGTAGGGGTATGGACTGAAGCTTTCTTT. The encoded protein is CASSVVGVWTEAFF.

The chain is built from TRBV6-2 or TRBV6-3 and TRBJ2-7; 10 bases align to TRBD1. V lost 4 bases to trimming and J lost 4 bases; unmatched junction nucleotides: 7. The germline CDR1 and CDR2 sequences are MNHEY and SVGEGT. The CDR3 consists of 15 residues. The CDR3 DNA sequence: TGTGCCAGCAGTTTTCCCGGGACAGGGGTGTACGAGCAGTACTTC. It translates to CASSFPGTGVYEQYF.

This clone was picked up one time. This chain connects TRBV4-2 to TRBJ2-1; D ambiguous. The V end lost 0 bases, the J end lost 7 bases, and 7 bases lay between the germline ends. The CDR3 is made up of 13 amino acids. Germline lookup yields CDR1 LGHNA and CDR2 YNFKEQ. This chain's CDR3 is CASSQDDGNEQFF. The CDR3 DNA reads TGTGCCAGCAGCCAAGACGACGGGAATGAGCAGTTCTTC.

This clone has just one count. The chain combines TRBV5-5 with TRBJ1-5; TRBD1 matches 8 bases. There are 15 residues in the CDR3. Germline assignment: CDR1 SGHKS and CDR2 YYEKEE (reference sequence). V lost 1 base, J lost 7 bases, and 7 bases stayed unmatched. The CDR3 here is CASSLSLGQGQPQHF. CDR3 sequence (DNA): TGTGCCAGCAGCTTGTCCCTAGGACAGGGACAGCCCCAGCATTTT.

The chain recombines TRBV21-1 with TRBJ1-5. TRBV21-1 is a listed pseudogene. The length of the CDR3 is 12 residues. CDR3 coding DNA: TGTGCCAGCAGCCCGGGTTATCAGCCCCAGCATTTT. Its protein is CASSPGYQPQHF.

CDR3 in amino acids: CASTRGWGVVYEQYF. The CDR3 DNA reads as TGTGCCAGCACCAGAGGGTGGGGTGTTGTATACGAGCAGTACTTC. The chain couples TRBV7-9 to TRBJ2-7, with D maybe TRBD2 (5 bases). The CDR3 length is 15 residues. Germline lookup yields CDR1 SEHNR and CDR2 FQNEAQ (reference sequence). Trimming left V 7 bases short and J 4 bases short, with 20 bases between.

This chain joins TRBV15 and TRBJ2-1, with 8 bases that match TRBD2. The CDR3 sequence is 12 residues long. V trimming: 3 bases; J trimming: 10 bases; junction bases outside the gene matches: 2. Germline CDR1 LNHNV, CDR2 YYDKDF (reference sequence). CDR3 bases: TGTGCCACCAGCAGGTTAGCGGGAGAGCAGTTCTTC. Its protein product is CATSRLAGEQFF. Looking up the rest from reference TRBV15 and TRBJ2-1 gives the full variable domain: DAMVIQNPRYQVTQFGKPVTLSCSQTLNHNVMYWYQQKSSQAPKLLFHYYDKDFNNEADTPDNFQSRRPNTSFCFLDIRSPGLGDTAMYLCATSRLAGEQFFGPGTRLTVL.

The chain joins TRBV7-9 to TRBJ1-4; no clear D. The CDR3 sequence is 12 residues long. The germline CDR1 and CDR2 sequences are SEHNR and FQNEAQ (reference sequence). The V gene lost 5 bases and the J gene lost 15 bases, with 16 bases spanning the gap. CDR3 residues: CASSVDREWVFF. CDR3 DNA: TGTGCCAGCAGCGTGGATAGGGAGTGGGTGTTTTTT.

The genes are TRBV6-1 and TRBJ1-1, with unresolved D. The CDR3 sequence is 14 residues long. CDR1 and CDR2 (germline): MNHNS, SASEGT. Trimming removed 2 bases from V and 3 bases from J, with 10 bases in between. The CDR3: CASSEYREDTEAFF. The CDR3 nucleotides read TGTGCCAGCAGTGAATATAGGGAGGACACTGAAGCTTTCTTT.